These 7 T cell receptor beta chains were all obtained from the same sample, sequenced in a study of OX40 agonist ivuxolimab in advanced cancers. Method: immunoSEQ multiplex PCR; TCRdb's copy keeps in-frame clones and lacks some. The table records approximately 84,000 clones, about nine tenths of them present only once. The specimen was CD4+ or CD8+ T cells sorted from blood, collected in a trial of the OX40 agonist ivuxolimab. Receptors were obtained from an adult with an advanced solid tumor such as melanoma, head and neck, liver or kidney cancer.

This rearrangement joins TRBV30 to TRBJ1-2; TRBD1 is a possible D gene (6 bases). V dropped 2 bases and J dropped 3 bases, with 16 bases sitting between them. Germline V gene data show CDR1 as GTSNPN and CDR2 as SVGIG (reference sequence). The CDR3 consists of 15 residues. The CDR3 sequence: CAWSRGAGIDYGYTF. The CDR3 DNA is TGTGCCTGGAGTAGGGGGGCAGGGATCGACTATGGCTACACCTTC.

The V and J genes are TRBV19 and TRBJ2-3, with TRBD2 matching 7 bases. The CDR3 extends over 14 amino acids. Trimming took 3 bases from V and 6 from J; bases not matched to a gene: 6. CDR1 LNHDA and CDR2 SQIVND come from the germline V gene (reference sequence). The DNA for the CDR3 is TGTGCCAGTAGTATTGGAGAACTAGCGGATACGCAGTATTTT. It specifies CASSIGELADTQYF.

This chain joins TRBV7-8 and TRBJ2-7, with no clear D. Trimming left V 1 base short and J 3 bases short, with 13 bases between. The germline V gene encodes CDR1 SGHVS and CDR2 FQNEAQ. CDR3 length: 15 amino acids. The CDR3 coding sequence is TGTGCCAGCAGCTTAGGGTTGGGAAGAATCTACGAGCAGTACTTC. Translating it yields CASSLGLGRIYEQYF.

The V gene is TRBV19, the J gene TRBJ1-4, with a possible D match to TRBD1 (6 bases). The V gene lost 5 bases and the J gene lost 5 bases, with 15 bases spanning the gap. Germline V gene data show CDR1 as LNHDA and CDR2 as SQIVND (reference sequence). The CDR3 has 15 residues. The CDR3 nucleotides are TGTGCCAGTAGTCCCCGGTCAGGGGTCAATGAAAAACTGTTTTTT. Translated: CASSPRSGVNEKLFF. Drawing the rest from reference TRBV19 and TRBJ1-4, the complete variable domain is DGGITQSPKYLFRKEGQNVTLSCEQNLNHDAMYWYRQDPGQGLRLIYYSQIVNDFQKGDIAEGYSVSREKKESFPLTVTSAQKNPTAFYLCASSPRSGVNEKLFFGSGTQLSVL.

The V and J genes are TRBV5-1 and TRBJ2-7; 12 nucleotides agree with TRBD2. V lost 4 bases, J lost 3 bases, and 8 bases stayed unmatched. Germline CDR1 and CDR2: SGHRS and YFSETQ. The CDR3 sequence is 16 residues long. The CDR3 loop reads CASSQTSGRGFYEQYF. The CDR3 coding sequence is TGCGCCAGCAGCCAGACTAGCGGGAGAGGTTTCTACGAGCAGTACTTC.

The chain recombines TRBV6-1 with TRBJ2-7; D gene unclear. Germline CDR1 and CDR2: MNHNS and SASEGT. V was pared by 3 bases and J by 6 bases, with 21 bases between. The CDR3 has 16 residues. The CDR3 loop is CASSELGPAFPSEQYF. CDR3 nucleotides: TGTGCCAGCAGTGAGCTAGGGCCAGCTTTCCCCTCCGAGCAGTACTTC.

CDR3 protein: CASSLQGGTEAFF. CDR3 bases: TGTGCCAGCAGTTTACAGGGGGGGACTGAAGCTTTCTTT. The rearrangement links TRBV28 to TRBJ1-1, with 7 nucleotides matching TRBD1. With 2 bases clipped from V and 5 bases from J, the junction kept 2 bases outside the gene matches. This CDR3 contains 13 residues. Looked up from germline, CDR1 is MDHEN and CDR2 is SYDVKM.